Here is one TCR beta chain with its context. The method was immunoSEQ multiplex PCR; TCRdb's version includes in-frame clones alone and lacks a portion of them. The sample holds about 50,000 clones, 75% to 90% seen once. The data were obtained in a study of blood T cell repertoires in COVID-19. Turning to the study itself: Material from acute and convalescent COVID-19 was sourced from the United States, Italy and Spain. T cells, B-cell-depleted T cells, or PBMCs provided the cDNA or gDNA that served as material.

The CDR3 consists of 15 residues. Germline V gene data show CDR1 as MNHEY and CDR2 as SMNVEV (reference sequence). V was clipped by 5 bases and J by 6 bases, with 18 bases between them. V and J are TRBV27 and TRBJ2-3; tentatively, D is TRBD2 (5 bases). The sequence derives from a human donor with active COVID-19. The donor label of this sample is uncertain. Sequencing was carried out using peripheral blood. The CDR3 reads CASSPGTRFTDTQYF. The CDR3 DNA follows: TGTGCCAGCAGTCCAGGAACTAGATTCACGGATACGCAGTATTTT.